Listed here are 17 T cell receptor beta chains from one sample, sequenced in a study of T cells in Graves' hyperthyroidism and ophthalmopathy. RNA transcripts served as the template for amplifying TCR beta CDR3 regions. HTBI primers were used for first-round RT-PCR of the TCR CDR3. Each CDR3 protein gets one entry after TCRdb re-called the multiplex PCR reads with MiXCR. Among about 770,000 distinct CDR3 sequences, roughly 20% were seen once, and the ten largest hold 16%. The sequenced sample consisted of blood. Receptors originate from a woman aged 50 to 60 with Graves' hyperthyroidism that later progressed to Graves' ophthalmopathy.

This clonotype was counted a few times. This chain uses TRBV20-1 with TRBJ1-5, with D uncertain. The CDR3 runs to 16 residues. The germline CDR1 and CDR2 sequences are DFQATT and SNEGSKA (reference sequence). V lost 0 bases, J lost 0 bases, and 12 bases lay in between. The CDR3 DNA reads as TGCAGTGCTAGAGATCTACAGTCCTATAGCAATCAGCCCCAGCATTTT. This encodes CSARDLQSYSNQPQHF.

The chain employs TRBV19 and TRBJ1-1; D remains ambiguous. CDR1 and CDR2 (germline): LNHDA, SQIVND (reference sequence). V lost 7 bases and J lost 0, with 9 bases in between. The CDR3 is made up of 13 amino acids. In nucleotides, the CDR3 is TGTGCCAGTAAAGAAGACCTGAACACTGAAGCTTTCTTT. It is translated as CASKEDLNTEAFF.

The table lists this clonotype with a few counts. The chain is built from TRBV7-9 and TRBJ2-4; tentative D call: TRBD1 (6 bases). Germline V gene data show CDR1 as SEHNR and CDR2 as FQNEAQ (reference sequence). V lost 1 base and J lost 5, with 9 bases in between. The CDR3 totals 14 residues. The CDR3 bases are TGTGCCAGCAGCTTAGAGTACAGGGAAAACATTCAGTACTTC. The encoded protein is CASSLEYRENIQYF.

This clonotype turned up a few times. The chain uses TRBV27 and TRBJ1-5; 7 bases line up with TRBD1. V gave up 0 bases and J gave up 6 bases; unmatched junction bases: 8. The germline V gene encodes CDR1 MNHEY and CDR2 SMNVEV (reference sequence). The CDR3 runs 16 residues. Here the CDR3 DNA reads TGTGCCAGCAGTTTATCGGGGAGAGGGGGCGGTCAGCCCCAGCATTTT. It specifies CASSLSGRGGGQPQHF.

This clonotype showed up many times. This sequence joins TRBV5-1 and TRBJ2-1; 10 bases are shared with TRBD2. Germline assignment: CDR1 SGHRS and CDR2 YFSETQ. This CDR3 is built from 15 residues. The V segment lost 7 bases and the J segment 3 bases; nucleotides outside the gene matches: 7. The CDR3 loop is CASGIIAGGYNEQFF. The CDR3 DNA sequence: TGCGCCAGCGGCATAATAGCGGGGGGCTACAATGAGCAGTTCTTC.

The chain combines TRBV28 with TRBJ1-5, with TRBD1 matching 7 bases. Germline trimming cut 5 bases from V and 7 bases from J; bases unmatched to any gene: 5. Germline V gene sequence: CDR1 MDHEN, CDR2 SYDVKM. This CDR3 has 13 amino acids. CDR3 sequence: CASSPDRPQPQHF. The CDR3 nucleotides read TGTGCCAGCAGTCCGGACAGGCCCCAGCCCCAGCATTTT.

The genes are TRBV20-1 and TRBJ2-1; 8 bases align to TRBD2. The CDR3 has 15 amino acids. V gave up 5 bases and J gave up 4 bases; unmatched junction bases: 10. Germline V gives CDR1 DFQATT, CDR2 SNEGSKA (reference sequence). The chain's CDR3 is CSADNLAGLYNEQFF. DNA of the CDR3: TGCAGTGCTGACAATCTAGCGGGTTTATACAATGAGCAGTTCTTC.

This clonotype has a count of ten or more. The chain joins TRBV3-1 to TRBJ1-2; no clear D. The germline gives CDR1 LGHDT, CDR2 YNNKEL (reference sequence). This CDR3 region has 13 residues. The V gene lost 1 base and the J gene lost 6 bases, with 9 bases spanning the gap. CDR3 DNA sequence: TGTGCCAGCAGCCAAGTGACGGGGAATGGCTACACCTTC. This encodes CASSQVTGNGYTF.

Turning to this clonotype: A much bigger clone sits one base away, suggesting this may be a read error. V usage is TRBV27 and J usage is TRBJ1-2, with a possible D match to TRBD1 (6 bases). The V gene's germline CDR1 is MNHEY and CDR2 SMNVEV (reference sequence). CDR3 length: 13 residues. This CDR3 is CAGSFAGDYGYTF. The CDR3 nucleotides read TGTGCCGGCAGTTTTGCAGGGGACTATGGCTACACCTTC.

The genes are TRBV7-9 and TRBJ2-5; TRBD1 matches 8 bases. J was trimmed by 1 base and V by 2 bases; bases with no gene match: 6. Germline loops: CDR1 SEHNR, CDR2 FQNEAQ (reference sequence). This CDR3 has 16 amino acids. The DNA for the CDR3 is TGTGCCAGCAGCTTACACTATGGACAGGGCCAAGAGACCCAGTACTTC. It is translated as CASSLHYGQGQETQYF.

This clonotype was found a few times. The CDR3 is CSAGTTGNNEQFF. The DNA of the CDR3 is TGCAGTGCCGGAACTACAGGGAACAATGAGCAGTTCTTC. The V call is TRBV20-1, the J call TRBJ2-1; tentatively, D is TRBD1 (6 bases). The germline CDR1 and CDR2 sequences are DFQATT and SNEGSKA (reference sequence). Trimming left V 6 bases short and J 5 bases short, with 14 bases between. CDR3 size: 13 residues.

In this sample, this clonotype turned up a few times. In DNA, the CDR3 is TGTGCCACCAGCAGAGGAGACTTCAGCGTAGATACGCAGTATTTT. Its protein product is CATSRGDFSVDTQYF. The genes are TRBV15 and TRBJ2-3; D is ambiguous. The CDR3 extends over 15 amino acids. V lost 1 base, J lost 5 bases, and 13 bases lay in between. Germline V gene data show CDR1 as LNHNV and CDR2 as YYDKDF (reference sequence).

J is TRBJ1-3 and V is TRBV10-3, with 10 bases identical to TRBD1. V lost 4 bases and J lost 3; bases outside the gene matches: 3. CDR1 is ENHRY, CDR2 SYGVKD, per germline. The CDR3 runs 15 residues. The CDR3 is CAISAGQGRGNTIYF. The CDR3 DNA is TGTGCCATCAGTGCGGGACAGGGGCGTGGAAACACCATATATTTT.

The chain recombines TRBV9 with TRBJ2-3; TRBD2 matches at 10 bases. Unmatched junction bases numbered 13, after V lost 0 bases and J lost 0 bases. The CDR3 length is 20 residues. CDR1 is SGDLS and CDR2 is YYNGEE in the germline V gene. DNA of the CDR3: TGTGCCAGCAGCGTAGAACCGGTAGCGGGGGGTTTCCCAAGCACAGATACGCAGTATTTT. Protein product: CASSVEPVAGGFPSTDTQYF.

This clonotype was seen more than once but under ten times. DNA of the CDR3: TGTGCCAGCAGCCGTGGACCCGATGGCAACACCATATATTTT. It codes for CASSRGPDGNTIYF. The V and J genes are TRBV5-8 and TRBJ1-3, with D unresolved. CDR1 and CDR2 from the germline V gene are SGHTS and YDEGEE. Trimming pared 4 bases from V and 7 bases from J, leaving 15 bases between. CDR3 length: 14 amino acids. The variable domain in full, completed from reference TRBV5-8 and TRBJ1-3, reads EAGVTQSPTHLIKTRGQQATLRCSPISGHTSVYWYQQALGLGLQFLLWYDEGEERNRGNFPPRFSGRQFPNYSSELNVNALELEDSALYLCASSRGPDGNTIYFGEGSWLTVV.

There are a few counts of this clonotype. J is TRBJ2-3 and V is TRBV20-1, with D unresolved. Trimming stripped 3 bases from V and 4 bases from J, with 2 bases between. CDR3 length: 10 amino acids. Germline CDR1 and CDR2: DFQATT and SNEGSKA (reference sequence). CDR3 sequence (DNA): TGCAGTGCTAGTTCAGATACGCAGTATTTT. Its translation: CSASSDTQYF.

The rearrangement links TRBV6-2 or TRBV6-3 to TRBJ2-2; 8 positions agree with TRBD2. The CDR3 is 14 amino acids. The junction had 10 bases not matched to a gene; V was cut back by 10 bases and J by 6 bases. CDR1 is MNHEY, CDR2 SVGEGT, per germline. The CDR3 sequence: CATQMGTRAGELFF. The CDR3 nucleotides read TGTGCCACCCAGATGGGGACTAGGGCCGGGGAGCTGTTTTTT.